This record covers a single T cell receptor beta chain. The source of the sample is a study of preoperative IRX-2 immunotherapy in early breast cancer. The treatment here: preoperative locoregional IRX-2 cytokine immunotherapy. Sequenced by immunoSEQ multiplex PCR; TCRdb stores in-frame clones only, minus some. In the table there are about 26,000 clones, around four fifths of which are singletons. V lost 2 bases to trimming and J lost 5 bases, with 12 bases between them. The germline CDR1 and CDR2 sequences are LNHDA and SQIVND (reference sequence). The CDR3 runs 14 residues. The chain recombines TRBV19 with TRBJ1-1; D not certain. The TCR was taken from a human donor with breast cancer. Sequenced here: lymph node tissue, sampled after IRX-2 immunotherapy. The CDR3: CASSIIGVGTEAFF. The CDR3 DNA follows: TGTGCCAGTAGTATAATTGGCGTAGGAACTGAAGCTTTCTTT.